Listed below are T cell receptor beta chains from one sample, sequenced in a study of T-cell reconstitution after alpha-beta-depleted transplantation in children. MiXCR was run by TCRdb on the PCR reads, yielding one entry per CDR3 protein. The table has hundreds of thousands of distinct CDR3 sequences, 15% to 20% seen once. The sample in question was PBMCs from the stem cell graft donor, obtained from the stem cell graft. The receptors derive from a human donor who donated a stem cell graft to a child with acute myeloid leukemia. The CDR3 runs from the conserved cysteine through the conserved F or W. Fields, in order: clone size, V gene, D gene, J gene, CDR3 protein, CDR3 DNA. A D gene is named only where the DNA matches it firmly. Size values are once, few and many counts, or a class for expanded clones, and some rows have none.

many,TRBV5-6,NA,TRBJ1-5,CASSQGHLNQPQHF,TGTGCCAGCAGCCAGGGACACTTGAATCAGCCCCAGCATTTT
many,TRBV29-1,NA,TRBJ2-5,CSGADFQETQYF,TGCAGCGGAGCCGACTTTCAAGAGACCCAGTACTTC
few,TRBV9,NA,TRBJ2-2,CASSVVGSGNTGELFF,TGTGCCAGCAGCGTAGTGGGTAGCGGTAACACCGGGGAGCTGTTTTTT
few,TRBV4-1,TRBD2,TRBJ2-2,CASSLSGGAVTGELFF,TGCGCCAGCAGCCTTAGCGGGGGGGCCGTTACCGGGGAGCTGTTTTTT
NA,TRBV12-3/TRBV12-4,NA,TRBJ1-2,CASSKKTGGGYTF,TGTGCCAGCAGCAAAAAGACAGGCGGAGGCTACACCTTC
NA,TRBV18,NA,TRBJ1-3,CASSPAGNGNTIYF,TGTGCCAGCTCACCCGCAGGGAATGGAAACACCATATATTTT
many,TRBV7-2,NA,TRBJ2-7,CASSRQSEGRQYF,TGTGCCAGCAGCCGACAAAGTGAGGGGAGGCAGTACTTC
NA,TRBV20-1,NA,TRBJ1-2,CSAASGTPLGFTF,TGCAGTGCTGCTTCCGGGACACCCCTTGGCTTCACCTTC
NA,TRBV11-2,NA,TRBJ1-2,CASSLTSGGGYTF,TGTGCCAGCAGCTTGACGTCCGGAGGTGGCTACACCTTC
NA,TRBV7-2,NA,TRBJ1-1,CASSVQKTGTLNTEAFF,TGTGCCAGCAGCGTCCAGAAGACCGGGACGCTGAACACTGAAGCTTTCTTT
NA,TRBV20-1,NA,TRBJ1-1,CSARQQGLNTEAFF,TGCAGTGCTAGGCAACAGGGATTGAACACTGAAGCTTTCTTT
NA,TRBV5-1,TRBD1,TRBJ2-2,CASSGMGQGRTGELFF,TGCGCCAGCAGCGGGATGGGACAGGGAAGAACCGGGGAGCTGTTTTTT
few,TRBV12-3/TRBV12-4,NA,TRBJ1-4,CASSFQGRSANEKLFF,TGTGCCAGCAGTTTCCAGGGACGGTCCGCTAATGAAAAACTGTTTTTT
many,TRBV5-1,NA,TRBJ2-1,CASSSGTQILNEQFF,TGCGCCAGCAGCAGCGGGACACAAATTTTGAATGAGCAGTTCTTC
NA,TRBV7-9,TRBD2,TRBJ2-7,CASSLTGTSGAEQYF,TGTGCCAGCAGCCTCACCGGGACTAGCGGAGCCGAGCAGTACTTC
many,TRBV12-3/TRBV12-4,NA,TRBJ2-2,CASSLGTLANTGELFF,TGTGCCAGCAGTCTCGGGACACTCGCGAACACCGGGGAGCTGTTTTTT
many,TRBV5-5,NA,TRBJ1-4,CASSLVGDEKLFF,TGTGCCAGCAGCTTGGTCGGGGATGAAAAACTGTTTTTT
NA,TRBV7-2,TRBD2,TRBJ2-1,CASSLRGGVDEQFF,TGTGCCAGCAGCTTACGGGGGGGGGTGGATGAGCAGTTCTTC
many,TRBV20-1,TRBD2,TRBJ2-3,CSARGVAGAEDTQYF,TGCAGTGCTAGAGGGGTAGCGGGGGCCGAAGATACGCAGTATTTT
few,TRBV12-3/TRBV12-4,TRBD1,TRBJ2-3,CASSPETGVLGTQYF,TGTGCCAGCAGCCCCGAGACAGGGGTTCTCGGTACGCAGTATTTT
many,TRBV7-2,NA,TRBJ1-3,CASSQTGNTIYF,TGTGCCAGCAGTCAAACTGGAAACACCATATATTTT
few,TRBV6-1,NA,TRBJ2-6,CASSEAPVGRSGANVLTF,TGTGCCAGCAGTGAAGCTCCGGTAGGGCGATCTGGGGCCAACGTCCTGACTTTC
NA,TRBV20-1,NA,TRBJ1-2,CSASYPEPYGYTF,TGCAGTGCTAGCTACCCAGAGCCCTATGGCTACACCTTC
many,TRBV20-1,NA,TRBJ1-2,CSARGLGYGYTF,TGCAGTGCTAGGGGACTTGGCTATGGCTACACCTTC